This T cell receptor (beta chain) was identified in a study of tumor and adjacent non-tumor tissue in lung cancer. Three rounds of nested PCR, following a modified ARM-PCR protocol, produced the TCRbeta library. TCRdb analysed the multiplex PCR reads with MiXCR anew, one entry per CDR3 protein. Here the sample spans some 77,000 distinct CDR3 sequences, about two thirds being singletons. No cell sorting was done before RNA was extracted from the tissue. This clonotype was seen only a few times. In germline, CDR1 is MNHNY, CDR2 SVGAGI (reference sequence). The CDR3 is 17 amino acids. Trimming at V came to 5 bases and at J to 5 bases, leaving 15 bases not matched to a gene.

This clonotype originated in a woman aged 70-85 years with non-small cell lung cancer. The chain recombines TRBV6-6 with TRBJ2-1; TRBD2 matches at 7 bases. Sequences were obtained from lung tumor tissue. The CDR3 DNA follows: TGTGCCAGCAGTCACCTTAAACGACTAGCAGGAGACAATGAGCAGTTCTTC. It translates to CASSHLKRLAGDNEQFF.